The rows below give T cell receptor beta chains drawn from one sample of a study of shared clonotypes between healthy human individuals. TCRdb keeps only in-frame clones here, not all; method: immunoSEQ multiplex PCR. Of a few million clones in the sample, around 93% were seen once. The sequenced material came from naive CD8+ T cells from PBMCs. All receptors derive from a man between 18 and 29 years old in good health. Some clones in this sample may be carry-over from other donors' samples. Both conserved end residues are part of each CDR3. The order of the fields is V gene, D gene, J gene, clone size, CDR3 DNA, CDR3 protein. A D gene is named only where the DNA matches it firmly. The size of a clone is reported for some rows only, either as once, few or many, or as a class for expanded clones.

V: TRBV13
D: .
J: TRBJ1-4
size: .
DNA: TGTGCCAGCAGCTTACAGGGGTCCGGTCATAATGAAAAACTGTTTTTT
CDR3: CASSLQGSGHNEKLFF

V: TRBV27
D: TRBD1
J: TRBJ2-1
size: .
DNA: TGTGCCAGCAGTGGGACAGGGCGACCAGCAAATGAGCAGTTCTTC
CDR3: CASSGTGRPANEQFF

V: TRBV15
D: .
J: TRBJ1-3
size: .
DNA: TGTGCCACCAGCAGAGATCCCTGGGTTGGAAACACCATATATTTT
CDR3: CATSRDPWVGNTIYF

V: TRBV11-2
D: TRBD2
J: TRBJ2-3
size: .
DNA: TGTGCCAGCAGCCGGGACTACTCTAGCACAGATACGCAGTATTTT
CDR3: CASSRDYSSTDTQYF

V: TRBV7-6
D: .
J: TRBJ1-1
size: .
DNA: TGTGCCAGCAGCTTAGGTCAGGGGAACACTGAAGCTTTCTTT
CDR3: CASSLGQGNTEAFF

V: TRBV13
D: .
J: TRBJ2-5
size: .
DNA: TGTGCCAGCAGCGCGTCGGCGTACCAAGAGACCCAGTACTTC
CDR3: CASSASAYQETQYF

V: TRBV10-1
D: .
J: TRBJ1-4
size: .
DNA: TGCGCCAGCCGGTATACAAGGGGCTACCCTAATGAAAAACTGTTTTTT
CDR3: CASRYTRGYPNEKLFF

V: TRBV23-1
D: .
J: TRBJ2-7
size: .
DNA: TGCGCCAGCGCCAACTCCTACGAGCAGTACTTC
CDR3: CASANSYEQYF

V: TRBV5-4
D: TRBD1
J: TRBJ2-1
size: .
DNA: TGTGCCAGCAGCTTGTTCGGGCAGGGGGCAGGCGAGCAGTTCTTC
CDR3: CASSLFGQGAGEQFF

V: TRBV6-5
D: .
J: TRBJ1-1
size: .
DNA: TGTGCCAGCAGTTACAAGGAGGGGAACACTGAAGCTTTCTTT
CDR3: CASSYKEGNTEAFF

V: TRBV5-1
D: TRBD1
J: TRBJ2-7
size: .
DNA: TGCGCCAGCAGCGGAGGACAGGGCTACGAGCAGTACTTC
CDR3: CASSGGQGYEQYF

V: TRBV9
D: TRBD2
J: TRBJ2-7
size: .
DNA: TGTGCCAGCAGCCCTACTAGCGGGCCCTCCTACGAGCAGTACTTC
CDR3: CASSPTSGPSYEQYF

V: TRBV7-9
D: .
J: TRBJ1-1
size: .
DNA: TGTGCCACCAACATGGAGGGTAGGAACACTGAAGCTTTCTTT
CDR3: CATNMEGRNTEAFF

V: TRBV10-1
D: .
J: TRBJ2-4
size: .
DNA: TGCGCCAGCAGTGAGGGCACCGGCACATCGGACATTCAGTACTTC
CDR3: CASSEGTGTSDIQYF

V: TRBV7-9
D: TRBD2
J: TRBJ2-1
size: .
DNA: TGTGCCAGCAGCACCCTAGGTGGGAGGGCCAGGAATGAGCAGTTCTTC
CDR3: CASSTLGGRARNEQFF

V: TRBV5-6
D: .
J: TRBJ1-1
size: once
DNA: TGTGCCAGCAGCGAAGAAACACGGCGCACTGAAGCTTTCTTT
CDR3: CASSEETRRTEAFF

V: TRBV13
D: TRBD1
J: TRBJ2-1
size: .
DNA: TGTGCCAGCAGCTCCCGGGACAGCTTAAATGAGCAGTTCTTC
CDR3: CASSSRDSLNEQFF

V: TRBV13
D: TRBD1
J: TRBJ1-2
size: .
DNA: TGTGCCAGCAGCTCTCGGGACAGGGGGACTTATGGCTACACCTTC
CDR3: CASSSRDRGTYGYTF

V: TRBV27
D: .
J: TRBJ1-2
size: .
DNA: TGTGCCAGCAGTCCATCTTCGGGACACCGGTCGTATGGCTACACCTTC
CDR3: CASSPSSGHRSYGYTF

V: TRBV11-2
D: .
J: TRBJ1-5
size: .
DNA: TGTGCCAGCAGCTTAGATGGACAGTTCGGGCAGCCCCAGCATTTT
CDR3: CASSLDGQFGQPQHF

V: TRBV5-1
D: .
J: TRBJ2-2
size: .
DNA: TGCGCCAGCAGCGTTCAGGCGTGGTTGGGGGAGCTGTTTTTT
CDR3: CASSVQAWLGELFF

V: TRBV18
D: .
J: TRBJ2-2
size: once
DNA: TGTGCCAGCTCATCAGGGCCCACCGGGGAGCTGTTTTTT
CDR3: CASSSGPTGELFF

V: TRBV6-6
D: .
J: TRBJ2-1
size: .
DNA: TGTGCCAGCAACACGGGGGGCAACAATGAGCAGTTCTTC
CDR3: CASNTGGNNEQFF

V: TRBV6-1
D: .
J: TRBJ2-7
size: .
DNA: TGTGCCAGCAGTGCGACGGGGGGCGGAACAATCCAATTAAGCTCCTACGAGCAGTACTTC
CDR3: CASSATGGGTIQLSSYEQYF

V: TRBV5-1
D: TRBD2
J: TRBJ2-1
size: .
DNA: TGCGCCAGCAGCTCTAGCGGGAGTTTCGCCTACAATGAGCAGTTCTTC
CDR3: CASSSSGSFAYNEQFF

V: TRBV7-9
D: .
J: TRBJ2-3
size: .
DNA: TGTGCCAGCAGCTACCCGACAGGAGATTCAGATACGCAGTATTTT
CDR3: CASSYPTGDSDTQYF

V: TRBV7-6
D: TRBD1
J: TRBJ1-1
size: .
DNA: TGTGCCAGCAGCTTAGGACAGGGACACACTGAGGCTTTCTTT
CDR3: CASSLGQGHTEAFF

V: TRBV7-9
D: .
J: TRBJ2-7
size: .
DNA: TGTGCCAGCAGCTGGGGGCCCGAAGGGAGGACTGGGGAGCAGTACTTC
CDR3: CASSWGPEGRTGEQYF

V: TRBV27
D: TRBD1
J: TRBJ1-5
size: once
DNA: TGTGCCAGCAGCCGAATAAAGACAGGGGGCGAAACTCAGCCCCAGCATTTT
CDR3: CASSRIKTGGETQPQHF

V: TRBV7-3
D: .
J: TRBJ1-1
size: .
DNA: TGTGCCAGCAGCGGAAGAGACGCCGGTGAAGCTTTCTTT
CDR3: CASSGRDAGEAFF

V: TRBV7-6
D: TRBD2
J: TRBJ2-7
size: once
DNA: TGTGCCAGCAGCTTAGACCCTCCGGGAGCGGGAGGGTCGAAGCGGTCCTACGAGCAGTACTTC
CDR3: CASSLDPPGAGGSKRSYEQYF

V: TRBV6-5
D: .
J: TRBJ1-2
size: .
DNA: TGTGCCAGCAGCAACTCGCAGAACTATGGCTACACCTTC
CDR3: CASSNSQNYGYTF

V: TRBV6-4
D: .
J: TRBJ2-3
size: .
DNA: TGTGCCAGCAGTGACTCGGTAGGGGGCACAGATACGCAGTATTTT
CDR3: CASSDSVGGTDTQYF

V: TRBV7-7
D: .
J: TRBJ2-1
size: .
DNA: TGTGCCAGCAGCTTAGCCTGGGGGAATGAGCAGTTCTTC
CDR3: CASSLAWGNEQFF

V: TRBV15
D: .
J: TRBJ2-7
size: .
DNA: TGTGCCACCAGCAGAGGTGAAGACATCACCTACGAGCAGTACTTC
CDR3: CATSRGEDITYEQYF

V: TRBV2
D: .
J: TRBJ2-7
size: .
DNA: TGTGCCACCTCCACTAGCACGGCTTCGGGGGAGCAGTACTTC
CDR3: CATSTSTASGEQYF

V: TRBV18
D: .
J: TRBJ1-1
size: .
DNA: TGTGCCAGCTCACCACCGGAAAGGCCAGGGATGGAAGCTTTCTTT
CDR3: CASSPPERPGMEAFF

V: TRBV7-6
D: .
J: TRBJ2-1
size: .
DNA: TGTGCCAGCAGCTTAGAGGGGACTCGTTACAATGAGCAGTTCTTC
CDR3: CASSLEGTRYNEQFF

V: TRBV12-1
D: .
J: TRBJ2-3
size: .
DNA: TGTGCCAGCAGCAGGGGACTAGCGAACCTTCGGCATACGCAGTATTTT
CDR3: CASSRGLANLRHTQYF

V: TRBV7-8
D: .
J: TRBJ2-7
size: .
DNA: TGTGCCAGCAGCTTACAGGCTAATCAAAGGTCTTGGCAGTACTTC
CDR3: CASSLQANQRSWQYF

V: TRBV9
D: .
J: TRBJ2-5
size: .
DNA: TGTGCCAGCAGCGTAGGGGCCGGGATTGGAAGCGAGACCCAGTACTTC
CDR3: CASSVGAGIGSETQYF

V: TRBV28
D: .
J: TRBJ2-1
size: .
DNA: TGTGCCAGCACTACCGCCAGAAGGGTTGGTGAGCAGTTCTTC
CDR3: CASTTARRVGEQFF

V: TRBV2
D: .
J: TRBJ2-5
size: .
DNA: TGTGCCAGCAGTGCTTTGGAGGGATCGCTGGAAGAGACCCAGTACTTC
CDR3: CASSALEGSLEETQYF

V: TRBV7-2
D: .
J: TRBJ1-1
size: once
DNA: TGTGCCAGCAGCCATACAGGGTGGAGCACTGAAGCTTTCTTT
CDR3: CASSHTGWSTEAFF

V: TRBV7-8
D: .
J: TRBJ2-7
size: .
DNA: TGTGCCAGCAAACTGGGGTTCTACGAGCAGTACTTC
CDR3: CASKLGFYEQYF

V: TRBV4-3
D: TRBD1
J: TRBJ1-6
size: once
DNA: TGCGCCAGCAGCCCATCAGGGGGTCGACGAACCTCGCACTCACCCCTCCACTTT
CDR3: CASSPSGGRRTSHSPLHF

V: TRBV5-3
D: .
J: TRBJ2-3
size: .
DNA: TGTGCCAGAAGCGAGCCGGACCGACCCACAGATACGCAGTATTTT
CDR3: CARSEPDRPTDTQYF

V: TRBV9
D: TRBD1
J: TRBJ2-5
size: .
DNA: TGTGCCAGCAGCGTAGGGGGACAGGGTACGGAGACCCAGTACTTC
CDR3: CASSVGGQGTETQYF

V: TRBV6-5
D: TRBD2
J: TRBJ2-5
size: .
DNA: TGTGCCAGCAGTTACCTCCGGACTAGCGGCCAAGAGACCCAGTACTTC
CDR3: CASSYLRTSGQETQYF

V: TRBV7-3
D: TRBD1
J: TRBJ1-2
size: .
DNA: TGTGCCAGCAGCCCTACGACAGGGGGCAACTATGGCTACACCTTC
CDR3: CASSPTTGGNYGYTF

V: TRBV27
D: TRBD1
J: TRBJ1-1
size: .
DNA: TGTGCCAGCAGTTTATCCGGGACAGGGGGGTATGAAGCTTTCTTT
CDR3: CASSLSGTGGYEAFF

V: TRBV30
D: .
J: TRBJ2-3
size: .
DNA: TGTGCCTGGAGTGTGATTCGGAAAAGTGCTAGCACAGATACGCAGTATTTT
CDR3: CAWSVIRKSASTDTQYF

V: TRBV7-8
D: TRBD2
J: TRBJ2-7
size: .
DNA: TGTGCCAGCAGCCCTCCCCGGGCCCGCGCGGGAGGGGGGGAGCAGTACTTC
CDR3: CASSPPRARAGGGEQYF

V: TRBV19
D: .
J: TRBJ1-2
size: once
DNA: TGTGCCAGTAGTACACCCGTGAGGAGTCCTAACTATGGCTACACCTTC
CDR3: CASSTPVRSPNYGYTF

V: TRBV10-3
D: TRBD1
J: TRBJ2-1
size: .
DNA: TGTGCCATCAGTGAGTTGGGGGACAGCTCCTACAATGAGCAGTTCTTC
CDR3: CAISELGDSSYNEQFF

V: TRBV29-1
D: TRBD1
J: TRBJ2-5
size: .
DNA: TGCAGCGTTGAGAGGGCAGGGGGAAGAGAGACCCAGTACTTC
CDR3: CSVERAGGRETQYF

V: TRBV7-9
D: .
J: TRBJ2-7
size: .
DNA: TGTGCCAGCAGCTTCCCGGGCGCTTCCTACGAGCAGTACTTC
CDR3: CASSFPGASYEQYF

V: TRBV19
D: .
J: TRBJ2-3
size: .
DNA: TGTGCCAGTTCAACGGGGTTAGGTACGCAGTATTTT
CDR3: CASSTGLGTQYF

V: TRBV29-1
D: .
J: TRBJ1-1
size: .
DNA: TGCAGCGTTGAAGGTATGGCTTTCTTT
CDR3: CSVEGMAFF